The subject of this entry is one TCR beta chain. Antigen specificity is unknown. The record originates from a study of T-cell reconstitution after alpha-beta-depleted transplantation in children. Study findings and constraints: Diversity of TCRbeta at day 60 was high in some patients, arising from surviving recipient T cells and thymic progenitors. It was reported that alpha-beta T cells came from several hundred expanded graft clones (about two months after transplant). At one year after transplant, newly produced T cells mostly accounted for T-cell counts and diversity.

Germline lookup yields CDR1 KGHSH and CDR2 LQKENI. Trimming shortened V by 2 bases and J by 5 bases, and 12 bases separated the two germline ends. This CDR3 is 14 amino acids long. Unique molecular identifiers tagged the TCRbeta library. TCRdb re-analysed the PCR reads in MiXCR, keeping a single row per CDR3 protein. The sample has about 500,000 distinct CDR3 sequences; around 10% are singletons. This sequence was found in a female patient aged 2-10 years who had a stem cell transplant for aplastic anemia, so the T cells may come from the graft donor. This specimen was PBMCs, mostly from graft donor cells, taken 180 days after TCRalphabeta/CD19-depleted stem cell transplant. The chain has TRBV18 and TRBJ2-5, with D tentatively TRBD2 (6 bases). CDR3 DNA sequence: TGTGCCAGCTCACCAGGGGACTCCCGGGAGACCCAGTACTTC. This codes for CASSPGDSRETQYF. Filled out from reference TRBV18 and TRBJ2-5, the complete variable domain reads NAGVMQNPRHLVRRRGQEARLRCSPMKGHSHVYWYRQLPEEGLKFMVYLQKENIIDESGMPKERFSAEFPKEGPSILRIQQVVRGDSAAYFCASSPGDSRETQYFGPGTRLLVL.